One and the same sample provided the 12 T cell receptor beta chains below, sequenced in a study of blood T cell repertoires in COVID-19 (dated by TCRdb to 2019 to 2021). Receptor libraries were prepared by the immunoSEQ multiplex PCR assay. What TCRdb holds here is the immuneACCESS table cut down to in-frame rearrangements. Part of the clones is not present; checked against another copy, under half of the missing clones reflect an unresolved V gene, and the others are unexplained. This sample gives about 150,000 clones in total; roughly 80% of them show up just once. The ten largest clones represent roughly 1.5% of the sample. The source material was peripheral blood. The receptors derive from an elderly man with acute or convalescent COVID-19.

The rearrangement uses TRBV28 and TRBJ1-5, with a weak D call TRBD1 (6 bases). The V gene's germline CDR1 is MDHEN and CDR2 SYDVKM. V lost 7 bases to trimming and J lost 6 bases, with 16 bases between them. This CDR3 contains 14 residues. This CDR3 reads CASTVGGASQPQHF. CDR3 nucleotide sequence: TGTGCCAGCACCGTAGGGGGGGCAAGTCAGCCCCAGCATTTT.

The chain is built from TRBV27 and TRBJ1-2; 8 positions agree with TRBD1. This CDR3 is built from 13 residues. Trimming took 6 bases from V and 8 from J; bases not matched to a gene: 8. Germline V gene lookup returns CDR1 MNHEY and CDR2 SMNVEV (reference sequence). The CDR3 nucleotides are TGTGCCAGCAGCACATGGACAGGGATAGGCTACACCTTC. Protein product: CASSTWTGIGYTF.

This clone occurred once. The chain uses TRBV11-3 and TRBJ1-1; TRBD1 matches 10 bases. This CDR3 region has 13 residues. Germline trimming cut 5 bases from V and 7 bases from J; bases unmatched to any gene: 4. The germline V gene encodes CDR1 SGHNT and CDR2 YENEEA. The CDR3 spells CASSPGQGREAFF. The CDR3 DNA reads TGTGCCAGCAGCCCGGGACAGGGGCGTGAAGCTTTCTTT.

This clone appeared a single time. The genes are TRBV4-3 and TRBJ2-7, with TRBD1 matching over 7 bases. The CDR3 sequence is 14 residues long. With 0 bases clipped from V and 6 bases from J, the junction kept 5 bases outside the gene matches. Germline lookup yields CDR1 LGHNA and CDR2 YSLEER. CDR3 in DNA: TGCGCCAGCAGCCAAGATACAGGACAGGCCGAGCAGTACTTC. Residues: CASSQDTGQAEQYF.

This clone has just one count. The genes are TRBV19 and TRBJ1-5; D uncertain. Germline V lookup: CDR1 LNHDA, CDR2 SQIVND (reference sequence). V was pared by 7 bases and J by 3 bases, with 19 bases between. There are 16 residues in the CDR3. The CDR3 loop reads CASTTTTWQYNQPQHF. The CDR3, as DNA: TGTGCCAGTACTACTACGACTTGGCAGTACAATCAGCCCCAGCATTTT. Full variable domain (missing parts from reference TRBV19 and TRBJ1-5): DGGITQSPKYLFRKEGQNVTLSCEQNLNHDAMYWYRQDPGQGLRLIYYSQIVNDFQKGDIAEGYSVSREKKESFPLTVTSAQKNPTAFYLCASTTTTWQYNQPQHFGDGTRLSIL.

V is TRBV5-6 and J is TRBJ2-2; 8 positions match TRBD1. This CDR3 comprises 17 residues. The trim removed 6 bases at V and 4 bases at J, leaving 14 bases unmatched. Germline V gene lookup returns CDR1 SGHDT and CDR2 YYEEEE. The CDR3: CASTPNFGTGSTGELFF. DNA of the CDR3: TGTGCCAGCACCCCTAATTTCGGGACAGGCTCCACCGGGGAGCTGTTTTTT.

The chain uses TRBV2 and TRBJ2-3, with 8 bases matching TRBD2. CDR3 length: 17 residues. The germline V gene encodes CDR1 SNHLY and CDR2 FYNNEI. With V trimmed by 8 bases and J by 2 bases, 15 bases remained unmatched. The CDR3 here is CASADGGGKFYTDTQYF. The CDR3 nucleotides read TGTGCCAGCGCCGACGGGGGGGGAAAGTTCTACACAGATACGCAGTATTTT.

This clone showed up just once. This chain connects TRBV28 to TRBJ1-5; D gene uncertain. Trimming took 5 bases from V and 0 from J, leaving 11 bases between them. The CDR3 contains 15 residues. CDR1 and CDR2 (germline): MDHEN, SYDVKM. CDR3: CASSVLGYSNQPQHF. CDR3 nucleotide sequence: TGTGCCAGCAGTGTTCTCGGTTATAGCAATCAGCCCCAGCATTTT.

The V and J genes are TRBV5-1 and TRBJ2-3, with 7 nucleotides matching TRBD1. The germline gives CDR1 SGHRS, CDR2 YFSETQ. The CDR3 consists of 16 residues. V lost 1 base, J lost 2 bases, and 7 bases stayed unmatched. The CDR3 region has the DNA TGCGCCAGCAGCTTGCTAGCAGGGGGAAACACAGATACGCAGTATTTT. Its translation: CASSLLAGGNTDTQYF. The full variable domain, completed using reference TRBV5-1 and TRBJ2-3, is KAGVTQTPRYLIKTRGQQVTLSCSPISGHRSVSWYQQTPGQGLQFLFEYFSETQRNKGNFPGRFSGRQFSNSRSEMNVSTLELGDSALYLCASSLLAGGNTDTQYFGPGTRLTVL.

This chain links TRBV5-1 with TRBJ1-1; D not resolved. Germline V gene lookup returns CDR1 SGHRS and CDR2 YFSETQ. The CDR3 is 14 amino acids. V lost 4 bases, J lost 1 base, and 11 bases lay in between. As DNA, the CDR3 is TGCGCCAGCAGCCTTTACACCTCGAACACTGAAGCTTTCTTT. This sequence encodes CASSLYTSNTEAFF.

In its sample, this clone was seen a few times. CDR3 sequence: CASTLQGISNQPQHF. In DNA form, the CDR3 reads TGTGCCAGCACCTTACAGGGGATTAGCAATCAGCCCCAGCATTTT. The rearrangement links TRBV19 to TRBJ1-5; 7 nucleotides match TRBD1. Germline values: CDR1 LNHDA, CDR2 SQIVND (reference sequence). CDR3 length: 15 amino acids. With V trimmed by 9 bases and J by 0 bases, 8 bases remained unmatched. Together with reference TRBV19 and TRBJ1-5, the CDR3 gives the full variable domain: DGGITQSPKYLFRKEGQNVTLSCEQNLNHDAMYWYRQDPGQGLRLIYYSQIVNDFQKGDIAEGYSVSREKKESFPLTVTSAQKNPTAFYLCASTLQGISNQPQHFGDGTRLSIL.

In this sample, this clone turned up once. The rearrangement joins TRBV27 to TRBJ2-1; a weak D match, TRBD2 (5 bases). Germline CDR1 MNHEY, CDR2 SMNVEV (reference sequence). This CDR3 contains 15 residues. The germline V and J ends were trimmed by 6 bases and 0 bases, with 12 bases remaining between them. CDR3 sequence (DNA): TGTGCCAGCAGGCTATCGGGGAGCTCCTACAATGAGCAGTTCTTC. Protein product: CASRLSGSSYNEQFF.